The 14 T cell receptor beta chains below were found in one sample sequenced in a study of vaccination and CD4 T cells after COVID-19. These receptors lack a known antigen. Once obtained from cultured CD4+ T cells, the DNA was sequenced using the Oncomine TCR Beta short-read assay. A single record per CDR3 protein comes from TCRdb applying MiXCR to the PCR reads. The sample yields about 15,000 distinct CDR3 sequences, roughly 28% seen once. This sample's treatment: approximately nine-day PBMC culture with coronavirus spike peptide pools or control peptides (ViraFEST assay). The sequencing input was cultured CD4+ T cells from blood. The receptors derive from a human donor with COVID-19.

By proportion, this clonotype is medium-sized. This rearrangement joins TRBV6-1 to TRBJ1-2, with 9 bases aligning to TRBD1. Unmatched junction bases numbered 11, after V lost 5 bases and J lost 7 bases. The V gene's germline CDR1 is MNHNS and CDR2 SASEGT. The CDR3 loop spans 15 amino acids. CDR3 nucleotide sequence: TGTGCCAGCAGTCCCCGGACAGGGGCCCTTCTTGGCTACACCTTC. It specifies CASSPRTGALLGYTF.

This clonotype is classed as medium-sized. J is TRBJ2-3 and V is TRBV15; no clear D. Trimming left V 3 bases short and J 1 base short, with 5 bases between. The CDR3 is made up of 13 amino acids. Germline V CDR1 and CDR2: LNHNV, YYDKDF (reference sequence). The CDR3: CATSRDGTDTQYF. The CDR3 bases are TGTGCCACCAGCAGGGACGGCACAGATACGCAGTATTTT.

The chain combines TRBV5-5 with TRBJ2-7, with D hard to call. V lost 0 bases and J lost 2, with 12 bases in between. The CDR3 extends over 15 amino acids. Looked up from germline, CDR1 is SGHKS and CDR2 is YYEKEE (reference sequence). CDR3 nucleotides: TGTGCCAGCAGCTTGGATGCAGGCCCGACCTACGAGCAGTACTTC. This codes for CASSLDAGPTYEQYF.

V gene TRBV6-1 combines with J gene TRBJ2-1, with 7 bases lining up with TRBD2. The CDR3 is 16 residues long. The V gene end was trimmed by 0 bases and the J gene end by 4 bases; junction bases not matched to a gene: 6. Germline V gives CDR1 MNHNS, CDR2 SASEGT. The CDR3 protein is CASSEARRGGYNEQFF. For the CDR3, the DNA is TGTGCCAGCAGTGAAGCAAGGCGGGGAGGGTACAATGAGCAGTTCTTC.

This clonotype was counted a few times. The chain couples TRBV20-1 to TRBJ1-5; no reliable D call. Trimming stripped 0 bases from V and 2 bases from J, with 5 bases between. The germline V gene encodes CDR1 DFQATT and CDR2 SNEGSKA (reference sequence). CDR3 length: 13 residues. The CDR3 DNA follows: TGCAGTGCTAGAGATCGGGGCAATCAGCCCCAGCATTTT. Protein: CSARDRGNQPQHF.

This chain joins TRBV27 and TRBJ2-2, with 14 bases identical to TRBD2. J was trimmed by 7 bases and V by 5 bases; bases with no gene match: 6. This CDR3 has 16 amino acids. From germline, CDR1 is MNHEY and CDR2 SMNVEV (reference sequence). CDR3 bases: TGTGCCAGCAGTCGACTAGCGGGGGGGGTAGTCGGGGAGCTGTTTTTT. This gives the protein CASSRLAGGVVGELFF.

This clonotype was seen more than once but under ten times. The chain uses TRBV27 and TRBJ2-7; a possible D gene is TRBD1 (5 bases). Germline loops: CDR1 MNHEY, CDR2 SMNVEV (reference sequence). Trimming took off 6 bases at V and 6 bases at J, with 21 bases between the two ends. The CDR3 has 15 residues. CDR3: CASRGIPLSTGEQYF. In DNA, the CDR3 is TGTGCCAGCAGGGGCATCCCCCTAAGCACAGGCGAGCAGTACTTC.

This chain uses TRBV20-1 with TRBJ2-1, with D perhaps TRBD1 (5 bases). The CDR3 extends over 15 amino acids. V dropped 7 bases and J dropped 2 bases, with 18 bases sitting between them. The germline V gene has CDR1 DFQATT and CDR2 SNEGSKA (reference sequence). The CDR3 is CSVTSAGRAYNEQFF. DNA of the CDR3: TGCAGTGTAACCTCCGCAGGGCGCGCCTACAATGAGCAGTTCTTC.

The genes are TRBV7-8 and TRBJ1-6; D is perhaps TRBD1 (6 bases). Germline CDR1 reads SGHVS; CDR2 reads FQNEAQ. Trimming cost V 2 bases and J 10 bases, with 9 bases left between them. The CDR3 contains 13 residues. The CDR3 region is CASSLLGGSPLHF. The CDR3 DNA is TGTGCCAGCAGCTTATTGGGGGGCTCACCCCTCCACTTT.

This clonotype occurred a few times. The rearrangement links TRBV5-4 to TRBJ1-2; TRBD1 matches at 8 bases. Trimming at V came to 4 bases and at J to 4 bases, leaving 6 bases not matched to a gene. Germline loops: CDR1 SGHNT, CDR2 YYREEE (reference sequence). This CDR3 is 14 amino acids long. This CDR3 is CASSPGQGGYGYTF. CDR3 nucleotides: TGTGCCAGCAGCCCTGGACAGGGAGGCTATGGCTACACCTTC. Full variable domain (remainder filled in from reference TRBV5-4 and TRBJ1-2): ETGVTQSPTHLIKTRGQQVTLRCSSQSGHNTVSWYQQALGQGPQFIFQYYREEENGRGNFPPRFSGLQFPNYSSELNVNALELDDSALYLCASSPGQGGYGYTFGSGTRLTVV.

This clonotype was observed a handful of times. The V call is TRBV10-3, the J call TRBJ2-5; D is possibly TRBD1 or TRBD2 (5 bases each). V was cut by 8 bases and J by 4 bases, with 20 bases left in between. This CDR3 is 15 amino acids long. Germline-derived CDR1 and CDR2 are ENHRY and SYGVKD. CDR3 in amino acids: CAIGPSRGAAETQYF. The DNA for the CDR3 is TGTGCCATCGGGCCCAGCCGGGGCGCGGCAGAGACCCAGTACTTC.

CDR3 sequence reads: CASSTRQENTEAFF. CDR3 bases: TGTGCCAGCAGCACCAGACAGGAGAACACTGAAGCTTTCTTT. The chain combines TRBV11-3 with TRBJ1-1; a possible D gene is TRBD1 (6 bases). CDR1 and CDR2 (germline): SGHNT, YENEEA. The CDR3 runs 14 residues. V gave up 5 bases and J gave up 1 base, with 11 bases separating them.

The chain recombines TRBV11-2 with TRBJ2-5, with D unresolved. CDR1 and CDR2 (germline): SGHAT, FQNNGV. Trimming pared 3 bases from V and 5 bases from J, leaving 10 bases between. The CDR3 sequence is 13 residues long. The CDR3: CASSFSVGETQYF. The CDR3 bases are TGTGCCAGCAGCTTTTCCGTCGGGGAGACCCAGTACTTC. The full variable domain, completed using reference TRBV11-2 and TRBJ2-5, is EAGVAQSPRYKIIEKRQSVAFWCNPISGHATLYWYQQILGQGPKLLIQFQNNGVVDDSQLPKDRFSAERLKGVDSTLKIQPAKLEDSAVYLCASSFSVGETQYFGPGTRLLVL.

The gene calls are TRBV2 and TRBJ2-2; a possible D gene is TRBD2 (6 bases). V lost 11 bases and J 5 bases, leaving 15 bases between the germline ends. Germline CDR1 is SNHLY and CDR2 is FYNNEI. This CDR3 is built from 13 residues. CDR3 loop: CAGTEGRTGELFF. In nucleotides, the CDR3 is TGTGCCGGGACTGAGGGGCGAACCGGGGAGCTGTTTTTT.